The 20 T cell receptor beta chains below were found in one sample sequenced in a study of CD8+ T cells in alopecia areata. Treatment noted: oral pan-JAK inhibitor, 5-10 mg twice daily. Reverse transcribed after extraction, RNA yielded cDNA as the sequencing template. Repertoires were generated with immunoSEQ multiplex PCR, while TCRdb's copy carries only in-frame clones and drops some. This repertoire shows around 150,000 clones, about two thirds found once; its top ten account for 0.91%. The specimen comprised CD4+ T cells sorted from blood, sampled at week 4, from a patient treated with tofacitinib. The receptors derive from a human donor with alopecia areata.

The gene calls are TRBV7-9 and TRBJ1-4; TRBD1 might be the D (5 bases). Trimming shortened V by 2 bases and J by 7 bases, and 5 bases separated the two germline ends. Germline loops: CDR1 SEHNR, CDR2 FQNEAQ (reference sequence). This CDR3 comprises 12 residues. The CDR3 DNA reads as TGTGCCAGCAGCTTAACAGGTGAAAAACTGTTTTTT. Translated, it gives CASSLTGEKLFF.

V gene TRBV6-6 combines with J gene TRBJ1-2; D gene uncertain. V lost 2 bases and J 4 bases, leaving 11 bases between the germline ends. CDR3 length: 14 amino acids. The germline CDR1 and CDR2 sequences are MNHNY and SVGAGI (reference sequence). CDR3 amino acids: CASSYSHDSYGYTF. Written as DNA, the CDR3 is TGTGCCAGCAGTTACAGCCATGATAGCTATGGCTACACCTTC.

V and J are TRBV6-5 and TRBJ1-5; D may be TRBD1 (5 bases). Trimming left V 6 bases short and J 4 bases short, with 10 bases between. Germline CDR1 reads MNHEY; CDR2 reads SVGAGI. This CDR3 has 13 amino acids. The CDR3 region has the DNA TGTGCCAGCAGGGCGGGGGTTAATCAGCCCCAGCATTTT. Its translation is CASRAGVNQPQHF.

As DNA, the CDR3 is TGCGCCAGCAGCCAAGACAGGGGGCGGGCTGGGGCCAACGTCCTGACTTTC. It yields the protein CASSQDRGRAGANVLTF. The chain employs TRBV4-3 and TRBJ2-6, with TRBD1 matching 8 bases. The CDR3 contains 17 residues. Germline CDR1 is LGHNA and CDR2 is YSLEER. The V and J ends lost 0 bases and 2 bases, in that order; junction bases with no gene match: 3.

The rearrangement links TRBV7-8 to TRBJ2-6; perhaps TRBD1 as D (6 bases). The V end was cut by 0 bases, the J end by 2 bases, with 20 bases between. Germline V gives CDR1 SGHVS, CDR2 FQNEAQ. This CDR3 spans 20 amino acids. CDR3 sequence reads: CASSLAMGALGLTGANVLTF. CDR3 DNA sequence: TGTGCCAGCAGCTTAGCGATGGGGGCGTTAGGTTTAACTGGGGCCAACGTCCTGACTTTC.

The chain has TRBV5-1 and TRBJ2-5; TRBD1 matches 9 bases. This CDR3 has 15 residues. In germline, CDR1 is SGHRS, CDR2 YFSETQ. The V segment lost 2 bases and the J segment 4 bases; nucleotides outside the gene matches: 6. CDR3 amino acids: CASSLGDRDGETQYF. CDR3 bases: TGCGCCAGCAGCTTAGGGGACAGGGATGGAGAGACCCAGTACTTC.

J is TRBJ1-6 and V is TRBV14, with D perhaps matching TRBD1 (5 bases). Between the trimmed V and J ends, which lost 0 bases and 10 bases, there was a span of 22 bases. This CDR3 has 18 residues. Germline CDR1 reads SGHDN; CDR2 reads FVKESK. DNA for the CDR3: TGTGCCAGCAGCCAAGATTATACCGGGACGTCCGGGAGATCACCCCTCCACTTT. Protein: CASSQDYTGTSGRSPLHF.

The chain has TRBV30 and TRBJ2-7; perhaps TRBD2 as D (5 bases). Germline CDR1 is GTSNPN and CDR2 is SVGIG (reference sequence). This CDR3 is 11 amino acids long. V was trimmed by 3 bases and J by 5 bases, leaving 8 bases between them. The CDR3 DNA follows: TGTGCCTGGAGCCTAGCCGACGAGCAGTACTTC. Residues: CAWSLADEQYF.

The chain is built from TRBV7-2 and TRBJ1-4, with D possibly being TRBD1 (6 bases). CDR1 and CDR2 from the germline V gene are SGHTA and FQGNSA. The ends were cut back, 5 bases at V and 0 bases at J, with 13 bases in the middle. There are 16 residues in the CDR3. The CDR3 nucleotides are TGTGCCAGCAGCCCTCGGACAGCCCCAACTAATGAAAAACTGTTTTTT. Encoded protein: CASSPRTAPTNEKLFF. Based on the CDR3 plus reference TRBV7-2 and TRBJ1-4, the full variable domain is GAGVSQSPSNKVTEKGKDVELRCDPISGHTALYWYRQSLGQGLEFLIYFQGNSAPDKSGLPSDRFSAERTGGSVSTLTIQRTQQEDSAVYLCASSPRTAPTNEKLFFGSGTQLSVL.

The rearrangement links TRBV29-1 to TRBJ2-2, with a weak D call TRBD1 (6 bases). Germline-derived CDR1 and CDR2 are SQVTM and ANQGSEA. CDR3 length: 12 amino acids. V shed 7 bases and J shed 6 bases, with 12 bases lying between them. The CDR3 sequence: CSAEQGAGELFF. DNA of the CDR3: TGCAGCGCAGAACAGGGAGCCGGGGAGCTGTTTTTT.

This clone showed up just a few times. V is TRBV25-1 and J is TRBJ1-2, with D tentatively TRBD1 (5 bases). The CDR3 runs to 15 residues. Germline V CDR1 and CDR2: MGHDK, SYGVNS. Trimming took 5 bases from V and 4 from J, leaving 17 bases between them. This CDR3 is CASSPPGRGGYGYTF. The DNA for the CDR3 is TGTGCCAGCAGTCCCCCTGGGAGGGGTGGCTATGGCTACACCTTC.

The table lists this clone with a few counts. The chain couples TRBV30 to TRBJ2-6, with D possibly TRBD1 on 5 matching bases. Germline CDR1 GTSNPN, CDR2 SVGIG (reference sequence). CDR3 length: 18 amino acids. Trimming shortened V by 1 base and J by 4 bases, and 20 bases separated the two germline ends. The CDR3 reads CAWSADTGFGSGANVLTF. DNA for the CDR3: TGTGCCTGGAGTGCCGACACAGGTTTCGGATCCGGGGCCAACGTCCTGACTTTC.

The rearrangement links TRBV11-1 to TRBJ1-1; 7 bases agree with TRBD1. Germline trimming cut 8 bases from V and 2 bases from J; bases unmatched to any gene: 8. Germline-derived CDR1 and CDR2 are SGHAT and FQDESV (reference sequence). CDR3 length: 14 amino acids. Here the CDR3 DNA reads TGTGCCAGCGCTGATAGGGACAGAAACACTGAAGCTTTCTTT. Translating it yields CASADRDRNTEAFF.

V is TRBV29-1 and J is TRBJ2-5; D is perhaps TRBD1 or TRBD2 (5 bases each). The CDR3 runs to 12 residues. Germline lookup yields CDR1 SQVTM and CDR2 ANQGSEA. The ends were cut back, 3 bases at V and 4 bases at J, with 9 bases in the middle. CDR3 residues: CSVDDGGETQYF. As DNA, the CDR3 is TGCAGCGTTGATGATGGGGGAGAGACCCAGTACTTC.

The chain couples TRBV27 to TRBJ2-7, with D unresolved. Germline CDR1 MNHEY, CDR2 SMNVEV (reference sequence). CDR3 length: 13 amino acids. V shed 2 bases and J shed 7 bases, with 12 bases lying between them. The CDR3 region has the DNA TGTGCCAGCAGTTTACGGGCAACGTGGGAGCAGTACTTC. Its translation is CASSLRATWEQYF.

This clone was observed a handful of times. Different DNA sequences within this sample yield the same CDR3. CDR3 sequence (DNA): TGCGCCAGCAGCTTGGCTGGGGGCAATGAGCAGTTCTTC. Its protein is CASSLAGGNEQFF. The chain recombines TRBV5-1 with TRBJ2-1; D possibly uses TRBD1 or TRBD2 (5 bases each). CDR1 SGHRS and CDR2 YFSETQ come from the germline V gene. The ends were cut back, 0 bases at V and 6 bases at J, with 7 bases in the middle. This CDR3 has 13 amino acids.

The chain uses TRBV9 and TRBJ2-3; the D is unclear. Trimming pared 0 bases from V and 0 bases from J, leaving 11 bases between. Germline values: CDR1 SGDLS, CDR2 YYNGEE. This CDR3 region has 16 residues. The CDR3 DNA sequence: TGTGCCAGCAGCGTAGGTCCCCGAACTAGCACAGATACGCAGTATTTT. Residues: CASSVGPRTSTDTQYF. The full variable domain, in which reference TRBV9 and TRBJ2-3 provide the parts outside the CDR3, is DSGVTQTPKHLITATGQRVTLRCSPRSGDLSVYWYQQSLDQGLQFLIQYYNGEERAKGNILERFSAQQFPDLHSELNLSSLELGDSALYFCASSVGPRTSTDTQYFGPGTRLTVL.

The rearrangement links TRBV30 to TRBJ2-1; D possibly uses TRBD1 or TRBD2 (5 bases each). Germline V gene data show CDR1 as GTSNPN and CDR2 as SVGIG (reference sequence). The length of the CDR3 is 15 residues. Trimming removed 1 base from V and 9 bases from J, with 19 bases in between. CDR3: CAWSGTLLVGVEQFF. CDR3 bases: TGTGCCTGGAGTGGTACCTTGCTGGTGGGGGTTGAGCAGTTCTTC.

The CDR3 loop is CASSSGRGSTEAFF. The CDR3 DNA sequence: TGTGCCAGCAGCTCAGGCCGCGGTTCCACTGAAGCTTTCTTT. The chain couples TRBV7-3 to TRBJ1-1; D uncertain. This CDR3 has 14 amino acids. The germline gives CDR1 SGHTA, CDR2 FQGTGA. V lost 4 bases and J lost 4, with 13 bases in between. Looking up the rest from reference TRBV7-3 and TRBJ1-1 gives the full variable domain: GAGVSQTPSNKVTEKGKYVELRCDPISGHTALYWYRQSLGQGPEFLIYFQGTGAADDSGLPNDRFFAVRPEGSVSTLKIQRTERGDSAVYLCASSSGRGSTEAFFGQGTRLTVV.

The chain joins TRBV2 to TRBJ1-4; D uncertain. The CDR3 covers 14 residues. Germline CDR1 is SNHLY and CDR2 is FYNNEI. V shed 7 bases and J shed 0 bases, with 9 bases lying between them. CDR3 region: CASNGMSTNEKLFF. As DNA, the CDR3 is TGTGCCAGCAACGGGATGTCAACTAATGAAAAACTGTTTTTT. Variable domain in full (rest from reference TRBV2 and TRBJ1-4): EPEVTQTPSHQVTQMGQEVILRCVPISNHLYFYWYRQILGQKVEFLVSFYNNEISEKSEIFDDQFSVERPDGSNFTLKIRSTKLEDSAMYFCASNGMSTNEKLFFGSGTQLSVL.